The 28 T cell receptor beta chains reported below all come from one sample, sequenced in a study of vaccination effects on CD4 cells after COVID-19. These receptors' targets are unknown. Produced via immunoSEQ multiplex PCR; TCRdb's table is partial and in-frame only. This table holds roughly 73,000 clones, roughly 73% found once. Viral peptide pools were used in the ViraFEST assay to expand antigen-specific CD4+ T cells, and sequencing came afterward. Around day 10 of culture, CD4+ T cells were separated out. From March to December 2020, the person had a SARS-CoV-2 infection that was confirmed by PCR. Here the sequenced sample was CD4+ T cells from PBMCs cultured with HIV peptides, taken before COVID-19 vaccination. The subset was: HIV-1 Nef peptide pool negative control/reference culture. These receptors all stem from a human donor who had a prior SARS-CoV-2 infection.

The CDR3 DNA follows: TGTGCCAGTAGTCAGGCAGGACTAAACACTGAAGCTTTCTTT. This sequence encodes CASSQAGLNTEAFF. The gene calls are TRBV19 and TRBJ1-1, with D unresolved. Germline V gene sequence: CDR1 LNHDA, CDR2 SQIVND (reference sequence). V was shortened by 5 bases and J by 2 bases, with 12 bases between the two germline ends. This CDR3 spans 14 amino acids.

The count of this clone is one. The chain recombines TRBV5-1 with TRBJ2-5, with a possible D match to TRBD1 (5 bases). V lost 0 bases and J 10 bases, leaving 7 bases between the germline ends. The CDR3 has 11 amino acids. The germline V gene encodes CDR1 SGHRS and CDR2 YFSETQ. The CDR3, as DNA: TGCGCCAGCAGCTTGGAAGGGGACCAGTACTTC. It translates to CASSLEGDQYF.

The chain has TRBV7-6 and TRBJ2-5; D ambiguous. The CDR3 contains 11 residues. CDR1 is SGHVS, CDR2 FNYEAQ, per germline. Between the trimmed V and J ends, which lost 5 bases and 2 bases, there was a span of 3 bases. The DNA for the CDR3 is TGTGCCAGCAGCCCACAAGAGACCCAGTACTTC. Amino acids: CASSPQETQYF.

The V and J genes are TRBV2 and TRBJ2-7; D uncertain. The CDR3 consists of 12 residues. The V end lost 5 bases, the J end lost 1 base, and 6 bases lay between the germline ends. Germline V lookup: CDR1 SNHLY, CDR2 FYNNEI. CDR3 region: CASSIQSYEQYF. DNA for the CDR3: TGTGCCAGCAGTATCCAATCCTACGAGCAGTACTTC.

This clone was recorded a few times. The V and J genes are TRBV7-9 and TRBJ2-7, with 7 positions matching TRBD1. After removal of 2 bases from V and 3 bases from J, the junction contained 4 bases not matched to a gene. The CDR3 is made up of 14 amino acids. Germline CDR1 is SEHNR and CDR2 is FQNEAQ (reference sequence). The CDR3 sequence: CASSLRTGNYEQYF. In nucleotides, the CDR3 is TGTGCCAGCAGCTTAAGGACAGGAAACTACGAGCAGTACTTC.

The chain recombines TRBV18 with TRBJ1-1; tentative D call: TRBD1 (6 bases). Germline V lookup: CDR1 KGHSH, CDR2 LQKENI. Trimming left V 6 bases short and J 1 base short, with 9 bases between. The CDR3 consists of 13 residues. CDR3 protein: CASSGQSNTEAFF. The CDR3 coding sequence is TGTGCCAGCTCCGGACAGTCGAACACTGAAGCTTTCTTT.

The gene calls are TRBV24-1 and TRBJ2-3, with TRBD2 identical over 13 bases. V was clipped by 4 bases and J by 7 bases; unmatched bases: 13. This CDR3 region has 18 residues. Germline CDR1 is KGHDR and CDR2 is SFDVKD. The CDR3 here is CATSDRGLAGARAHTQYF. In DNA, the CDR3 is TGTGCCACCAGTGACCGAGGACTAGCGGGAGCGAGGGCCCATACGCAGTATTTT.

The genes are TRBV9 and TRBJ2-3, with 9 bases that match TRBD2. The length of the CDR3 is 17 residues. The germline gives CDR1 SGDLS, CDR2 YYNGEE. With 4 bases clipped from V and 1 base from J, the junction kept 10 bases outside the gene matches. The CDR3 DNA follows: TGTGCCAGCAGCCCGGGGGGCGGGGGGGCCCGCACAGATACGCAGTATTTT. Protein: CASSPGGGGARTDTQYF.

The chain couples TRBV5-4 to TRBJ2-5, with D perhaps matching TRBD1 (5 bases). The length of the CDR3 is 16 residues. Germline CDR1 SGHNT, CDR2 YYREEE (reference sequence). V lost 0 bases and J lost 5, with 17 bases in between. CDR3 residues: CASSLANPGPEETQYF. For the CDR3, the DNA is TGTGCCAGCAGCTTGGCCAACCCAGGGCCAGAGGAGACCCAGTACTTC.

The V call is TRBV24-1, the J call TRBJ1-5; no clear D. This CDR3 comprises 17 residues. Germline CDR1 and CDR2: KGHDR and SFDVKD. The V end was cut by 6 bases, the J end by 4 bases, with 21 bases between. CDR3 region: CATSLDGSAVDNQPQHF. The CDR3 bases are TGTGCCACCAGTCTGGACGGATCTGCCGTGGATAATCAGCCCCAGCATTTT.

This chain connects TRBV5-1 to TRBJ2-1; D is ambiguous. This CDR3 has 14 residues. V was cut by 1 base and J by 6 bases, with 11 bases left in between. The V gene's germline CDR1 is SGHRS and CDR2 YFSETQ. CDR3 nucleotides: TGCGCCAGCAGCTTGCTGGACCCGCCCAATGAGCAGTTCTTC. The encoded protein is CASSLLDPPNEQFF.

The chain links TRBV5-6 to TRBJ2-5, with 9 bases identical to TRBD2. CDR1 is SGHDT and CDR2 is YYEEEE in the germline V gene. The V segment lost 2 bases and the J segment 4 bases; nucleotides outside the gene matches: 6. The CDR3 is made up of 15 amino acids. The CDR3 DNA is TGTGCCAGCAGCTTCGTAGCGGGAGTAGGAGAGACCCAGTACTTC. Translation: CASSFVAGVGETQYF.

The chain employs TRBV9 and TRBJ2-2; no definite D call. Germline V gene data show CDR1 as SGDLS and CDR2 as YYNGEE. With 0 bases removed from V and 6 bases from J, the gap between germline ends came to 15 bases. The length of the CDR3 is 16 residues. The CDR3 DNA reads as TGTGCCAGCAGCGTAGCTACGTCGAGCCTCCCCGGGGAGCTGTTTTTT. Translating it yields CASSVATSSLPGELFF. The variable domain in full, with the rest retrieved from reference TRBV9 and TRBJ2-2, is DSGVTQTPKHLITATGQRVTLRCSPRSGDLSVYWYQQSLDQGLQFLIQYYNGEERAKGNILERFSAQQFPDLHSELNLSSLELGDSALYFCASSVATSSLPGELFFGEGSRLTVL.

V is TRBV9 and J is TRBJ2-7, with 8 bases that match TRBD1. The junction had 11 bases not matched to a gene; V was cut back by 4 bases and J by 2 bases. This CDR3 region has 16 residues. Per the germline V gene, CDR1 is SGDLS and CDR2 is YYNGEE. DNA for the CDR3: TGTGCCAGCAGCCTATCGGACAGGGCCTTAACCTACGAGCAGTACTTC. Its protein product is CASSLSDRALTYEQYF.

The chain links TRBV3-1 (or the pseudogene TRBV3-2) to TRBJ2-3, with no clear D. V was clipped by 3 bases and J by 4 bases, with 2 bases between them. CDR3 length: 11 residues. Germline V gene lookup returns CDR1 LGHDT and CDR2 YNNKEL (reference sequence). CDR3 coding DNA: TGTGCCAGCAGCCACGCAGATACGCAGTATTTT. The encoded protein is CASSHADTQYF.

CDR3 coding DNA: TGTGCCAGCAGCTTAGGTGTCTTGGGGGCCGAGCAGTACTTC. It codes for CASSLGVLGAEQYF. V is TRBV7-9 and J is TRBJ2-7; possible D gene TRBD1, 6 bases. CDR1 and CDR2 from the germline V gene are SEHNR and FQNEAQ (reference sequence). Between the trimmed V and J ends, which lost 1 base and 6 bases, there was a span of 13 bases. CDR3 length: 14 amino acids. The full variable domain, with the rest looked up from reference TRBV7-9 and TRBJ2-7, is DTGVSQNPRHKITKRGQNVTFRCDPISEHNRLYWYRQTLGQGPEFLTYFQNEAQLEKSRLLSDRFSAERPKGSFSTLEIQRTEQGDSAMYLCASSLGVLGAEQYFGPGTRLTVT.

V gene TRBV20-1 combines with J gene TRBJ2-7; D gene unclear. The CDR3 totals 11 residues. The V gene's germline CDR1 is DFQATT and CDR2 SNEGSKA (reference sequence). The V end was cut by 4 bases, the J end by 1 base, with 5 bases between. The CDR3 is CSAMGSYEQYF. CDR3 in DNA: TGCAGTGCTATGGGATCCTACGAGCAGTACTTC.

The chain employs TRBV10-3 and TRBJ2-1, with TRBD2 matching 8 bases. This CDR3 comprises 17 residues. J gave up 7 bases and V 6 bases, and 17 bases lay outside the gene matches. CDR1 and CDR2 from the germline V gene are ENHRY and SYGVKD. The CDR3 nucleotides are TGTGCCATCAGGCAGCGGGCGGGAGGCTCGGGGGAGAATGAGCAGTTCTTC. Translated, it gives CAIRQRAGGSGENEQFF.

The chain is built from TRBV19 and TRBJ1-4; D remains unclear. The V and J ends lost 2 bases and 9 bases respectively, with 13 bases between them. The CDR3 is made up of 14 amino acids. Looked up from germline, CDR1 is LNHDA and CDR2 is SQIVND (reference sequence). CDR3 in DNA: TGTGCCAGTAGTATACTGGCCGGAACGAAAAAACTGTTTTTT. As protein: CASSILAGTKKLFF.

The J gene is TRBJ1-6, the V gene TRBV6-5; no firm D call. CDR3 length equals 16 residues. V shed 4 bases and J shed 0 bases, with 10 bases lying between them. Germline V gene lookup returns CDR1 MNHEY and CDR2 SVGAGI. The DNA for the CDR3 is TGTGCCAGCAGTTCAGTCATAGGCTCCTATAATTCACCCCTCCACTTT. It yields the protein CASSSVIGSYNSPLHF.

This rearrangement joins TRBV5-4 to TRBJ2-3, with 7 bases fitting TRBD2. The ends lost 4 bases at V and 0 bases at J; junction bases unmatched: 8. CDR3 length: 16 amino acids. Germline CDR1 reads SGHNT; CDR2 reads YYREEE (reference sequence). The DNA of the CDR3 is TGTGCCAGCAGCCTGGTAGGCGGGGGTAGCACAGATACGCAGTATTTT. Encoded protein: CASSLVGGGSTDTQYF.

The chain links TRBV6-5 to TRBJ2-1, with D tentatively TRBD2 (5 bases). Trimming stripped 6 bases from V and 0 bases from J, with 12 bases between. CDR1 MNHEY and CDR2 SVGAGI come from the germline V gene. The CDR3 runs to 15 residues. CDR3 protein: CASSREGASYNEQFF. The CDR3 DNA is TGTGCCAGCAGCCGCGAGGGCGCCTCCTACAATGAGCAGTTCTTC.

V is TRBV5-8 and J is TRBJ1-5; 10 bases match TRBD1. The V and J ends lost 4 bases and 3 bases, in that order; junction bases with no gene match: 4. The germline V gene has CDR1 SGHTS and CDR2 YDEGEE. The CDR3 is made up of 15 amino acids. CDR3 in amino acids: CASSPGQGFNQPQHF. The DNA of the CDR3 is TGTGCCAGCAGCCCGGGACAGGGGTTCAATCAGCCCCAGCATTTT.

V usage is TRBV5-5 and J usage is TRBJ1-6; D possibly corresponds to TRBD1 (5 bases). Looked up from germline, CDR1 is SGHKS and CDR2 is YYEKEE (reference sequence). The CDR3 sequence is 14 residues long. Trimming removed 0 bases at V and 15 bases at J, with 16 bases between. CDR3 DNA sequence: TGTGCCAGCAGCTTGGGAGGGGCCGGGGGTTTCCTCCACTTT. It translates to CASSLGGAGGFLHF.

CDR3 nucleotides: TGCGCCAGCAGCTTGGCGAAGGGGGGCGACACCGGGGAGCTGTTTTTT. Translated: CASSLAKGGDTGELFF. The chain employs TRBV5-1 and TRBJ2-2, with D tentatively TRBD1 or TRBD2 (6 bases each). The V gene's germline CDR1 is SGHRS and CDR2 YFSETQ. V gave up 0 bases and J gave up 3 bases, with 12 bases separating them. The CDR3 is 16 amino acids.

The chain combines TRBV30 with TRBJ2-5; D possibly corresponds to TRBD2 (6 bases). Deletions cut 8 bases from V and 2 bases from J, with 12 bases between. The germline gives CDR1 GTSNPN, CDR2 SVGIG (reference sequence). This CDR3 has 12 amino acids. The CDR3 DNA follows: TGTGCCGGGGGGAGGCCTCAAGAGACCCAGTACTTC. It codes for CAGGRPQETQYF.

By share, this clone counts as medium-sized. The chain uses TRBV19 and TRBJ2-1, with D unresolved. The V gene's germline CDR1 is LNHDA and CDR2 SQIVND (reference sequence). Deletions cut 5 bases from V and 0 bases from J, with 14 bases between. This CDR3 spans 16 amino acids. The CDR3 nucleotides are TGTGCCAGTAGTCCGACCCAGACCAACTCCTACAATGAGCAGTTCTTC. Its translation: CASSPTQTNSYNEQFF.

The chain links TRBV4-1 to TRBJ1-2, with D unclear. V lost 0 bases and J 7 bases, leaving 15 bases between the germline ends. Germline CDR1 reads MGHRA; CDR2 reads YSYEKL. This CDR3 contains 15 residues. The CDR3: CASSQEGWDSGGYTF. Here the CDR3 DNA reads TGCGCCAGCAGCCAAGAAGGCTGGGATTCCGGTGGCTACACCTTC.